This entry concerns a single T cell receptor beta chain. The antigen remains unidentified. The sample originates from a study of siplizumab effects on memory and regulatory T cells. The study's findings and limits: Siplizumab significantly reduced alloreactive sequences traceable to unstimulated CD4+ memory cells. Versus under 35% in controls, the mappable alloreactive CD4+ clones averaged nearly 70% Treg-derived with siplizumab.

Germline lookup yields CDR1 MDHEN and CDR2 SYDVKM. V lost 6 bases and J lost 2; bases outside the gene matches: 13. The CDR3 is 19 residues long. The repertoire was sequenced with immunoSEQ multiplex PCR; TCRdb's copy has only in-frame clones and lacks some. The profile shows 100,000 or so clones, about 94% of them singletons. Sequences were obtained from CD4+ T cells sorted from blood. The source is a human donor in good health. The chain combines TRBV28 with TRBJ2-3; 14 bases are shared with TRBD2. In DNA, the CDR3 is TGTGCCAGCAGCTCCCAATCCAAGGGACTAGCGGGAGACACAGATACGCAGTATTTT. Protein sequence: CASSSQSKGLAGDTDTQYF.